This T cell receptor beta chain comes out of a study of T cell responses to AZD1222 COVID-19 vaccine. The data were produced by immunoSEQ multiplex PCR, yet TCRdb's version contains in-frame clones alone and is incomplete. The data contain around 100,000 clones, less than 90% of them seen just once; the ten biggest clones take up about 1.8%. The junction had 4 bases not matched to a gene; V was cut back by 0 bases and J by 5 bases. Germline V lookup: CDR1 GTSNPN, CDR2 SVGIG (reference sequence). The CDR3 consists of 15 residues. The gene calls are TRBV30 and TRBJ2-1; 10 bases align to TRBD2. Sequences were derived from peripheral blood, sampled on day 0 of AZD1222 vaccination. This TCR was sampled from an adult in good health. The CDR3 sequence: CAWSVRLAGNNEQFF. CDR3 sequence (DNA): TGTGCCTGGAGTGTGCGACTAGCGGGCAACAATGAGCAGTTCTTC.